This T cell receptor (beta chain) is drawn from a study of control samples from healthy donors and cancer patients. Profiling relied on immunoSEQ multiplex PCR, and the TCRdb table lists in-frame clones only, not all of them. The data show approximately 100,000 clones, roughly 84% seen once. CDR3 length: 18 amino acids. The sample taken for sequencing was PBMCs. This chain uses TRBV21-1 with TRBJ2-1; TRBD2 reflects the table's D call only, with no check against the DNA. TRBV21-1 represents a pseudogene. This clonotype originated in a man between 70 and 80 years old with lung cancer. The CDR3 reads CASSKESSSGEKDNEQFF. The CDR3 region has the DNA TGTGCCAGCAGCAAAGAATCGTCTAGCGGGGAAAAAGACAATGAGCAGTTCTTC.